This T cell receptor beta chain was recorded in a study of shared clonotypes between healthy human individuals. The count of this clone is one. Its antigen is undetermined. This CDR3 is also generated by other DNA sequences in the sample. Findings of the study overall: Naive CD4 clonotype sharing across several donors was approximately 5%.

The CDR3 runs to 13 residues. The germline V gene has CDR1 SEHNR and CDR2 FQNEAQ (reference sequence). V was trimmed by 5 bases and J by 0 bases, leaving 8 bases between them. Every subset's genomic DNA went evenly onto several immunoSEQ plates. Around 30,000 T cell genomes, or around 200 ng DNA, went into the sorted-subset replicate PCRs. This table comes from immunoSEQ multiplex PCR, and its TCRdb copy is limited to in-frame clones, with some not included. The sample shows some 1.1 million clones, 70% to 80% of them seen only once. The split of CD4+ cells yielded CD45RA+ naive and CD45RA-negative memory subsets.

This sequence originates from a man aged 18 to 30 in good health. Some clones in this sample may be carry-over from other donors' samples. The sample was memory CD4+ T cells from PBMCs. Documented subset: CD45RA-negative fraction. The chain links TRBV7-9 to TRBJ2-7, with unresolved D. The CDR3 protein is CASSPRASYEQYF. As DNA, the CDR3 is TGTGCCAGCAGCCCCCGGGCCTCCTACGAGCAGTACTTC. The full variable domain, rest sourced from reference TRBV7-9 and TRBJ2-7, is DTGVSQNPRHKITKRGQNVTFRCDPISEHNRLYWYRQTLGQGPEFLTYFQNEAQLEKSRLLSDRFSAERPKGSFSTLEIQRTEQGDSAMYLCASSPRASYEQYFGPGTRLTVT.